The rows below give T cell receptor beta chains drawn from one sample of a study of cytomegalovirus exposure and HLA in healthy donors. Profiling relied on immunoSEQ multiplex PCR, and the TCRdb table lists in-frame clones only, not all of them. The table lists some 150,000 clones, 82% of them singletons. Sequenced material: PBMCs. Receptor source: a woman aged 40 to 55 in good health and CMV-seronegative. The CDR3 runs from the conserved cysteine through the conserved F or W. The D gene is left open where the match is weak. Clone size is not always given. Where it is, it says once, few, many or a class for expanded clones.

D gene,clone size,J gene,V gene,CDR3 protein,CDR3 DNA
-,-,TRBJ2-1,TRBV25-1,CASSESKGLGKEQFF,TGTGCCAGCAGTGAATCAAAGGGACTGGGGAAAGAGCAGTTCTTC
-,-,TRBJ1-5,TRBV10-2,CASSGGIFNQPQHF,TGCGCCAGCAGTGGAGGGATATTCAATCAGCCCCAGCATTTT
TRBD1,-,TRBJ2-7,TRBV7-9,CASSLTGDSYEQYF,TGTGCCAGCAGCCTGACAGGGGACTCCTACGAGCAGTACTTC
-,-,TRBJ1-1,TRBV7-9,CASSFVGDNEAFF,TGTGCCAGCAGCTTCGTTGGTGACAACGAAGCTTTCTTT
-,-,TRBJ2-2,TRBV7-9,CASSQITSTGELFF,TGTGCCAGCAGCCAAATAACTAGTACCGGGGAGCTGTTTTTT
-,-,TRBJ2-2,TRBV18,CASSPTQGLDTGELFF,TGTGCCAGCTCACCAACCCAGGGACTGGACACCGGGGAGCTGTTTTTT
-,-,TRBJ2-2,TRBV7-8,CASSYRGTPNTGELFF,TGTGCCAGCAGCTATCGGGGGACCCCGAACACCGGGGAGCTGTTTTTT
-,-,TRBJ2-7,TRBV28,CASSFNSLSRPYEQYF,TGTGCCAGCAGTTTTAACTCATTGAGCCGTCCCTACGAGCAGTACTTC
TRBD1,-,TRBJ2-5,TRBV5-1,CASSWTGGETQYF,TGCGCCAGCAGCTGGACAGGGGGAGAGACCCAGTACTTC
TRBD2,-,TRBJ2-7,TRBV4-3,CASSQDREGRAYEQYF,TGCGCCAGCAGCCAAGATAGGGAGGGCAGGGCCTACGAGCAGTACTTC
-,-,TRBJ1-2,TRBV7-9,CASSSLQLGGYTF,TGTGCCAGCAGCTCCCTACAGCTTGGTGGCTACACCTTC
-,-,TRBJ1-2,TRBV5-8,CASSLWGQAHGYTF,TGTGCCAGCAGCTTGTGGGGGCAGGCCCATGGCTACACCTTC
TRBD2,-,TRBJ2-5,TRBV27,CASSLLASGRAGETQYF,TGTGCCAGCAGTTTATTGGCTAGCGGGAGGGCGGGGGAGACCCAGTACTTC
TRBD2,-,TRBJ2-1,TRBV4-3,CASSQGGGVYNEQFF,TGCGCCAGCAGCCAGGGGGGAGGGGTCTACAATGAGCAGTTCTTC
-,-,TRBJ1-5,TRBV30,CAWSVGHHGSQPQHF,TGTGCCTGGAGTGTAGGTCACCATGGGAGCCAGCCCCAGCATTTT
TRBD2,-,TRBJ2-1,TRBV4-1,CASSQDGLAGIEQFF,TGCGCCAGCAGCCAAGACGGGCTAGCGGGGATTGAGCAGTTCTTC
TRBD1,-,TRBJ2-7,TRBV28,CASSDGTGGGYEQYF,TGTGCCAGCAGTGACGGGACAGGGGGCGGGTACGAGCAGTACTTC
-,-,TRBJ2-7,TRBV27,CASSIRGATYEQYF,TGTGCCAGCAGCATCAGGGGGGCAACCTACGAGCAGTACTTC
TRBD2,many,TRBJ2-1,TRBV5-6,CASGTRNEQFF,TGTGCGAGCGGGACTAGGAATGAGCAGTTCTTC
-,-,TRBJ1-5,TRBV4-1,CASSQGPGLNQPQHF,TGCGCCAGCAGCCAAGGCCCAGGGTTGAATCAGCCCCAGCATTTT
TRBD2,-,TRBJ2-7,TRBV7-2,CASSSRGLAGLAYEQYF,TGTGCCAGCAGCTCGCGGGGACTAGCGGGACTCGCCTACGAGCAGTACTTC
-,-,TRBJ1-1,TRBV2,CPSSGDDTEAFF,TGTCCCAGTAGCGGGGATGACACTGAAGCTTTCTTT
-,-,TRBJ2-2,TRBV30,CARGEGGGTGELFF,TGTGCGCGCGGGGAAGGCGGAGGGACCGGGGAGCTGTTTTTT
-,-,TRBJ1-4,TRBV28,CATFLGGSNEKLFF,TGTGCCACATTTCTCGGGGGTTCGAATGAAAAACTGTTTTTT
-,-,TRBJ2-1,TRBV7-2,CASSSPPGDRWGDEQFF,TGTGCCAGCAGCTCTCCCCCTGGGGATCGCTGGGGCGATGAGCAGTTCTTC
-,-,TRBJ2-7,TRBV28,CASSITGWSSYEQYF,TGTGCCAGCAGTATCACAGGGTGGAGCTCCTACGAGCAGTACTTC
-,once,TRBJ1-2,TRBV7-6,CASSLGGTGAYGYTF,TGTGCCAGCAGCTTAGGCGGCACAGGCGCCTATGGCTACACCTTC
TRBD2,-,TRBJ2-7,TRBV28,CASSFGETSEFSYEQYF,TGTGCCAGCAGTTTTGGGGAAACTAGCGAGTTCTCCTACGAGCAGTACTTC
TRBD2,-,TRBJ2-3,TRBV18,CASSPTTSGIVSYTQYF,TGTGCCAGCTCACCGACGACTAGCGGGATAGTGAGTTACACGCAGTATTTT
-,-,TRBJ2-1,TRBV5-1,CASSLQGAEHYNEQFF,TGCGCCAGCAGCCTCCAGGGTGCGGAGCACTACAATGAGCAGTTCTTC
TRBD1,-,TRBJ1-2,TRBV5-5,CASIHGTGRGYGYTF,TGTGCCAGCATCCACGGGACAGGGCGGGGCTATGGCTACACCTTC
TRBD1,-,TRBJ1-6,TRBV2,CASSVTGAYNSPLHF,TGTGCCAGCAGCGTGACAGGGGCATATAATTCACCCCTCCACTTT
-,once,TRBJ2-7,TRBV30,CAWSDPLYEQYF,TGTGCCTGGAGTGATCCACTTTACGAGCAGTACTTC
-,once,TRBJ2-1,TRBV4-2,CASSQIAGASSYNEQFF,TGTGCCAGCAGCCAAATTGCAGGGGCCAGCTCCTACAATGAGCAGTTCTTC
-,-,TRBJ1-1,TRBV2,CASIPLNTEAFF,TGTGCCAGCATCCCCTTGAACACTGAAGCTTTCTTT
-,once,TRBJ1-2,TRBV28,CASRSGGPHQYGYTF,TGTGCCAGCAGAAGCGGGGGGCCCCACCAATATGGCTACACCTTC
-,-,TRBJ2-1,TRBV27,CASTPGYHNEQFF,TGTGCCAGCACTCCGGGGTACCACAATGAGCAGTTCTTC
TRBD1,few,TRBJ2-3,TRBV5-1,CASTPGQTFTDTQYF,TGCGCCAGCACGCCGGGACAGACTTTCACAGATACGCAGTATTTT
-,-,TRBJ2-5,TRBV10-3,CAVSNTGGGETQYF,TGTGCCGTATCGAATACAGGGGGGGGAGAGACCCAGTACTTC
-,once,TRBJ1-2,TRBV6-1,CASSSFDRLNGYTF,TGTGCCAGCAGTTCATTCGACAGGCTAAATGGCTACACCTTC
TRBD1,once,TRBJ1-5,TRBV5-1,CASSVGGGQPQHF,TGCGCCAGCAGCGTAGGGGGCGGTCAGCCCCAGCATTTT
-,-,TRBJ1-6,TRBV4-3,CASSQVYSGGTSPLHF,TGCGCCAGCAGCCAAGTTTATTCGGGAGGGACTTCACCCCTCCACTTT
TRBD2,-,TRBJ2-3,TRBV6-5,CASSYSVLAGWDTQYF,TGTGCCAGCAGTTACTCGGTTCTAGCGGGGTGGGATACGCAGTATTTT
-,-,TRBJ2-1,TRBV19,CASSIVSSFLYPGAAGENEQFF,TGTGCCAGTAGTATAGTTTCTTCATTTTTATACCCGGGAGCGGCCGGGGAAAATGAGCAGTTCTTC
-,-,TRBJ2-7,TRBV2,CACPTTGSGEQYF,TGTGCCTGCCCGACCACAGGTTCAGGCGAGCAGTACTTC
-,-,TRBJ1-2,TRBV28,CASSLPLRRYGYTF,TGTGCCAGCAGTTTACCGCTTAGGAGGTATGGCTACACCTTC
TRBD2,-,TRBJ2-7,TRBV7-9,CASSQRELIYEQYF,TGTGCCAGCAGCCAGCGGGAGTTAATCTACGAGCAGTACTTC
-,-,TRBJ2-7,TRBV4-3,CASSQDRASLYEQYF,TGCGCCAGCAGCCAAGATAGGGCTAGCCTCTACGAGCAGTACTTC
-,-,TRBJ2-1,TRBV7-9,CASSGVHEQFF,TGTGCCAGCAGCGGAGTCCATGAGCAGTTCTTC
-,once,TRBJ2-7,TRBV28,CASSLGLGVYEQYF,TGTGCCAGCAGTCTGGGACTGGGCGTTTACGAGCAGTACTTC
-,-,TRBJ1-2,TRBV2,CASRELGGYGYTF,TGTGCCAGCAGAGAACTGGGAGGTTATGGCTACACCTTC
-,-,TRBJ2-3,TRBV7-6,CASSLGASRSTRSTDTQYF,TGTGCCAGCAGCTTAGGCGCGTCGAGATCTACTAGGAGCACAGATACGCAGTATTTT
-,-,TRBJ2-1,TRBV7-9,CASSQISGAAYNEQFF,TGTGCCAGCAGCCAGATATCGGGAGCCGCCTACAATGAGCAGTTCTTC
-,-,TRBJ2-3,TRBV5-1,CASSLVGQSTDTQYF,TGCGCCAGCAGCTTGGTTGGACAGAGCACAGATACGCAGTATTTT
-,-,TRBJ1-1,TRBV7-9,CASTSRGIDEAFF,TGTGCCAGCACCTCTCGGGGGATAGATGAAGCTTTCTTT
-,-,TRBJ2-5,TRBV11-2,CASSLDLSVFSETQYF,TGTGCCAGCAGCTTAGATCTTTCGGTTTTCTCAGAGACCCAGTACTTC
-,-,TRBJ2-3,TRBV5-6,CASSLPQGTSTDTQYF,TGTGCCAGCAGCTTGCCCCAGGGCACGAGCACAGATACGCAGTATTTT